This TCR beta chain was recovered during a study of blood T cells in healthy people across ages. The second PCR ran 7 to 11 cycles with a sample-barcoded 5' primer and J-beta primers. TCRdb processed the 5' RACE reads anew with MiXCR; each CDR3 protein has one entry. The sample has over 600,000 distinct CDR3 sequences; roughly 21% are singletons. The table lists this clonotype with many counts. The germline CDR1 and CDR2 sequences are SNHLY and FYNNEI. With 7 bases clipped from V and 4 bases from J, the junction kept 7 bases outside the gene matches. CDR3 length equals 14 residues. The V gene is TRBV2, the J gene TRBJ1-2, with 9 positions matching TRBD1. The sequence was obtained from a man in his 70s in good health. Sequenced: blood. The CDR3 coding sequence is TGTGCCAGCACCCAACCGACAGGGGGCTATGGCTACACCTTC. It codes for CASTQPTGGYGYTF.